Below, 29 T cell receptor beta chains from the same sample are listed, as sequenced in a study of Graves' ophthalmopathy and Graves' hyperthyroidism. Investigators amplified TCR beta CDR3 regions from RNA transcripts. RT-PCR in the first round used HTBI primers; a second-round multiplex PCR followed. MiXCR, applied by TCRdb to the multiplex PCR reads, yields one record per CDR3 protein. The data contain hundreds of thousands of distinct CDR3 sequences, under 25% of them singletons. What was sequenced was peripheral blood. These receptors were collected from a young woman with stable Graves' hyperthyroidism.

This chain links TRBV18 with TRBJ2-7, with 8 bases aligning to TRBD2. J gave up 3 bases and V 4 bases, and 8 bases lay outside the gene matches. This CDR3 contains 15 residues. In germline, CDR1 is KGHSH, CDR2 LQKENI. The chain's CDR3 is CASSQASGRRYEQYF. The CDR3 DNA reads as TGTGCCAGCTCACAAGCTAGCGGGCGTCGCTACGAGCAGTACTTC.

This clonotype was observed many times. J is TRBJ2-7 and V is TRBV12-3 or TRBV12-4; 9 bases align to TRBD1. The CDR3 is made up of 16 amino acids. V dropped 5 bases and J dropped 1; count of bases not matched to a gene: 9. CDR3 nucleotide sequence: TGTGCCAGCAGTGACTTTACCGGGACAGGGTCCTACGAGCAGTACTTC. Amino acids: CASSDFTGTGSYEQYF.

The sample holds one count of this clonotype. V is TRBV7-2 and J is TRBJ1-2, with D uncertain. This CDR3 comprises 14 residues. The V gene lost 2 bases and the J gene lost 5 bases, with 12 bases spanning the gap. Germline V lookup: CDR1 SGHTA, CDR2 FQGNSA. The DNA for the CDR3 is TGTGCCAGCAGCTTACAAGGAGACCATTATGGCTACACCTTC. Translation gives CASSLQGDHYGYTF.

Many counts were recorded for this clonotype. This chain joins TRBV29-1 and TRBJ2-7; a possible D gene is TRBD2 (6 bases). Germline lookup yields CDR1 SQVTM and CDR2 ANQGSEA. The CDR3 spans 15 residues. V was pared by 4 bases and J by 3 bases, with 19 bases between. CDR3 DNA: TGCAGCGTTGCCACCTGGGACTCCTGGGGCTACGAGCAGTACTTC. It codes for CSVATWDSWGYEQYF.

This clonotype was recorded many times. This chain joins TRBV6-2 or TRBV6-3 and TRBJ1-2, with D possibly matching TRBD1 (5 bases). In germline, CDR1 is MNHEY, CDR2 SVGEGT. This CDR3 region has 11 residues. V lost 5 bases and J 9 bases, leaving 10 bases between the germline ends. Here the CDR3 reads CASSPGRSYTF. Written as DNA, the CDR3 is TGTGCCAGCAGTCCGGGACGGAGCTACACCTTC.

In this sample, this clonotype turned up many times. V is TRBV30 and J is TRBJ2-7; 10 nucleotides line up with TRBD1. The CDR3 consists of 16 residues. V shed 3 bases, J shed 2 bases, and the junction held 10 bases outside the gene matches. Germline CDR1 and CDR2: GTSNPN and SVGIG (reference sequence). The DNA of the CDR3 is TGTGCCTGGAGCCCCCGGGACAGGGGCTGGACCTACGAGCAGTACTTC. It codes for CAWSPRDRGWTYEQYF.

This clonotype was observed once. This chain uses TRBV2 with TRBJ2-2; D remains ambiguous. Germline values: CDR1 SNHLY, CDR2 FYNNEI. V shed 8 bases and J shed 3 bases, with 28 bases lying between them. The CDR3 runs to 19 residues. The CDR3 DNA reads as TGTGCCAGCTTAGTACCCCCCCAAATATGGGGTTGGGACACCGGGGAGCTGTTTTTT. Its translation is CASLVPPQIWGWDTGELFF.

This clonotype was seen at least ten times. The J gene is TRBJ1-1, the V gene TRBV10-1; tentatively, D is TRBD1 (6 bases). This CDR3 spans 15 amino acids. Germline CDR1 WNHNN, CDR2 SYGVQD (reference sequence). Deletions cut 6 bases from V and 6 bases from J, with 20 bases between. The CDR3 loop reads CASSQDRGLRAEAFF. The CDR3 coding sequence is TGCGCCAGCAGCCAAGATCGGGGGCTGAGGGCTGAAGCTTTCTTT.

This chain connects TRBV4-1 to TRBJ1-1, with 7 bases aligning to TRBD1. With V trimmed by 1 base and J by 11 bases, 13 bases remained unmatched. The CDR3 length is 15 residues. The germline V gene encodes CDR1 MGHRA and CDR2 YSYEKL. The CDR3 DNA reads as TGCGCCAGCAGCCAAGCCTCGGGAGGGGGCCGTGTTGCTTTCTTT. Encoded protein: CASSQASGGGRVAFF.

At least ten counts were recorded for this clonotype. This sequence joins TRBV27 and TRBJ1-1, with 9 nucleotides matching TRBD1. CDR1 MNHEY and CDR2 SMNVEV come from the germline V gene (reference sequence). Unmatched junction bases numbered 5, after V lost 8 bases and J lost 7 bases. The CDR3 consists of 12 residues. The CDR3: CASRTGASEAFF. The CDR3 DNA follows: TGTGCCAGCCGGACAGGGGCAAGTGAAGCTTTCTTT.

This clonotype was counted ten times or more. The chain combines TRBV20-1 with TRBJ1-2, with TRBD1 as a possible D gene (5 bases). V shed 4 bases and J shed 10 bases, with 13 bases lying between them. The CDR3 sequence is 11 residues long. From germline, CDR1 is DFQATT and CDR2 SNEGSKA (reference sequence). The DNA for the CDR3 is TGCAGTGCTACCGAGACAGAATACTACACCTTC. This translates into CSATETEYYTF.

This clonotype occurred many times. The chain has TRBV5-1 and TRBJ1-1; D gene uncertain. The CDR3 spans 13 residues. Trimming shortened V by 0 bases and J by 5 bases, and 8 bases separated the two germline ends. Germline CDR1 is SGHRS and CDR2 is YFSETQ. In DNA, the CDR3 is TGCGCCAGCAGCTTGGAGGGTCAGACTGAAGCTTTCTTT. Amino acids: CASSLEGQTEAFF.

This clonotype was counted at least ten times. The chain's CDR3 is CASSAGRTRSYGYTF. In DNA form, the CDR3 reads TGTGCCAGCTCAGCCGGTCGAACCAGATCCTATGGCTACACCTTC. The chain combines TRBV13 with TRBJ1-2; D is unclear. Between the trimmed V and J ends, which lost 8 bases and 4 bases, there was a span of 20 bases. The germline V gene has CDR1 PRHDT and CDR2 FYEKMQ (reference sequence). The CDR3 runs to 15 residues.

This clonotype was seen many times. The J gene is TRBJ1-5, the V gene TRBV6-2 or TRBV6-3, with D possibly being TRBD1 (6 bases). V gave up 6 bases and J gave up 0 bases, with 12 bases separating them. Germline values: CDR1 MNHEY, CDR2 SVGEGT. The length of the CDR3 is 15 residues. The CDR3 DNA reads TGTGCCAGCAGAAAACAGGGACTTAGCAATCAGCCCCAGCATTTT. Its translation is CASRKQGLSNQPQHF.

For this clonotype: The junction and the germline gene differ at one end; a read error may be behind it. This chain joins TRBV5-1 and TRBJ1-1, with TRBD1 matching over 7 bases. Germline-derived CDR1 and CDR2 are SGHRS and YFSETQ. This CDR3 has 13 amino acids. CDR3 sequence reads: CACSLARGTEAFF. The CDR3 DNA is TGCGCCTGCAGCTTGGCCAGGGGGACTGAAGCTTTCTTT.

This clonotype was seen ten or more times. The genes are TRBV27 and TRBJ2-7; perhaps D is TRBD1 or TRBD2 (5 bases each). Germline assignment: CDR1 MNHEY and CDR2 SMNVEV (reference sequence). The CDR3 is made up of 16 amino acids. Trimming shortened V by 6 bases and J by 2 bases, and 20 bases separated the two germline ends. The CDR3, as DNA: TGTGCCAGCAGGGACCGACAAGGGACGGTTACCTACGAGCAGTACTTC. Translation: CASRDRQGTVTYEQYF.

The sample holds many counts of this clonotype. The chain links TRBV7-9 to TRBJ1-2, with a tentative D call TRBD1 (6 bases). V lost 2 bases and J 2 bases, leaving 12 bases between the germline ends. This CDR3 is 15 amino acids long. Germline V gives CDR1 SEHNR, CDR2 FQNEAQ (reference sequence). CDR3 bases: TGTGCCAGCAGCTTATGGGGGCAGGGGAACTATGGCTACACCTTC. It is translated as CASSLWGQGNYGYTF.

In the case of this clonotype: The conserved closing phenylalanine or tryptophan is absent in this CDR3, likely reflecting a read error. No DNA is shown, since the ends of the CDR3 on it are uncertain; the CDR3 is the one TCRdb lists. The rearrangement uses TRBV6-4 and TRBJ1-1; TRBD1, the D gene given by the table, was not confirmed from the DNA. Germline V CDR1 and CDR2: MRHNA, SNTAGT. The CDR3 is 11 residues long, counting both termini. The CDR3 sequence: CASSEGRGQAI.

This clonotype was observed at least ten times. The chain joins TRBV4-1 to TRBJ1-5; D may be TRBD1 (6 bases). Germline-derived CDR1 and CDR2 are MGHRA and YSYEKL. The CDR3 spans 15 residues. Trimming stripped 3 bases from V and 0 bases from J, with 9 bases between. CDR3 amino acids: CASSQGHLSNQPQHF. DNA for the CDR3: TGCGCCAGCAGCCAGGGACACCTTAGCAATCAGCCCCAGCATTTT.

This clonotype was counted at least ten times. The CDR3 loop is CASRPELGTSETYEQYF. CDR3 DNA sequence: TGTGCCAGCAGACCTGAACTAGGGACTAGCGAGACCTACGAGCAGTACTTC. V usage is TRBV4-2 and J usage is TRBJ2-7; 10 nucleotides line up with TRBD2. The CDR3 has 17 residues. Germline CDR1 LGHNA, CDR2 YNFKEQ. The V and J ends lost 6 bases and 2 bases, in that order; junction bases with no gene match: 13.

The chain has TRBV27 and TRBJ2-2; D may correspond to TRBD1 or TRBD2 (5 bases each). The CDR3 totals 13 residues. V was shortened by 3 bases and J by 7 bases, with 9 bases between the two germline ends. Germline assignment: CDR1 MNHEY and CDR2 SMNVEV (reference sequence). CDR3 coding DNA: TGTGCCAGCAGTTTGGGACGCGGCGGGGAGCTGTTTTTT. Translating it yields CASSLGRGGELFF.

V and J are TRBV20-1 and TRBJ2-7, with 8 bases lining up with TRBD1. V lost 6 bases, J lost 4 bases, and 8 bases stayed unmatched. The CDR3 has 13 residues. CDR1 DFQATT and CDR2 SNEGSKA come from the germline V gene (reference sequence). The CDR3 nucleotides are TGCAGTGCCGACCGACAGGGGTCATACGAGCAGTACTTC. Protein product: CSADRQGSYEQYF.

The chain is built from TRBV6-1 and TRBJ1-2; TRBD1 aligns across 8 bases. The CDR3 loop spans 14 amino acids. The V segment lost 6 bases and the J segment 2 bases; nucleotides outside the gene matches: 5. Germline loops: CDR1 MNHNS, CDR2 SASEGT. The CDR3 nucleotides are TGTGCCAGCAGGCGGACAGGGCGCAACTATGGCTACACCTTC. This codes for CASRRTGRNYGYTF.

This clonotype has a count of ten or more. The chain combines TRBV7-2 with TRBJ2-5; 7 bases fit TRBD2. The V and J ends lost 7 bases and 1 base, in that order; junction bases with no gene match: 12. CDR3 length: 16 residues. Germline V gene data show CDR1 as SGHTA and CDR2 as FQGNSA. This CDR3 reads CASNLPSSGRQETQYF. The CDR3 DNA follows: TGTGCCAGCAATCTCCCTTCTAGCGGACGCCAAGAGACCCAGTACTTC.

V is TRBV6-2 or TRBV6-3 and J is TRBJ2-5; the match to TRBD2 covers 9 bases. Losses at the gene ends were 6 bases for V and 2 bases for J; bases not matched to a gene: 10. From germline, CDR1 is MNHEY and CDR2 SVGEGT. This CDR3 region has 16 residues. CDR3 DNA: TGTGCCAGCAGGGCAATACTAGCGGGCACACAAGAGACCCAGTACTTC. Amino acids: CASRAILAGTQETQYF.

The table lists this clonotype with many counts. The chain is built from TRBV6-5 and TRBJ2-7; 7 bases map to TRBD2. Germline trimming cut 2 bases from V and 0 bases from J; bases unmatched to any gene: 10. The CDR3 is made up of 17 amino acids. The V gene's germline CDR1 is MNHEY and CDR2 SVGAGI. The CDR3, as DNA: TGTGCCAGCAGTTACGACCTGGCGGGAGCCCTCTCCTACGAGCAGTACTTC. Amino acid sequence: CASSYDLAGALSYEQYF.

There are many counts of this clonotype. The chain employs TRBV6-5 and TRBJ1-5; D ambiguous. Germline CDR1 reads MNHEY; CDR2 reads SVGAGI. This CDR3 has 17 amino acids. Trimming stripped 5 bases from V and 4 bases from J, with 21 bases between. The CDR3 DNA reads TGTGCCAGCAGTCTTTCAGGCATATCCGATCGGAATCAGCCCCAGCATTTT. Amino acids: CASSLSGISDRNQPQHF.

This clonotype was counted at least ten times. The chain has TRBV7-9 and TRBJ1-5, with D possibly being TRBD1 (6 bases). The CDR3 has 15 residues. Looked up from germline, CDR1 is SEHNR and CDR2 is FQNEAQ (reference sequence). V lost 1 base and J 6 bases, leaving 13 bases between the germline ends. The CDR3 DNA sequence: TGTGCCAGCAGCTTAGGGTGGCAGGGGATTCAGCCCCAGCATTTT. Residues: CASSLGWQGIQPQHF.

V is TRBV30 and J is TRBJ2-7; tentative D call: TRBD1 (5 bases). Germline V CDR1 and CDR2: GTSNPN, SVGIG (reference sequence). Trimming removed 0 bases from V and 5 bases from J, with 17 bases in between. The CDR3 runs to 15 residues. For the CDR3, the DNA is TGTGCCTGGAGTGTATTTCCCCCAGGGAACGACGAGCAGTACTTC. Residues: CAWSVFPPGNDEQYF. Full variable domain (remainder filled in from reference TRBV30 and TRBJ2-7): SQTIHQWPATLVQPVGSPLSLECTVEGTSNPNLYWYRQAAGRGLQLLFYSVGIGQISSEVPQNLSASRPQDRQFILSSKKLLLSDSGFYLCAWSVFPPGNDEQYFGPGTRLTVT.